The rows below give T cell receptor beta chains drawn from one sample of a study of blood T cell repertoires in COVID-19. Repertoires were generated with immunoSEQ multiplex PCR, while TCRdb's copy carries only in-frame clones and drops some. The profile shows 130,000 to 150,000 clones, 84% of them singletons. Material for sequencing was PBMCs or T cells enriched from blood (not recorded which). Receptors originate from a woman aged 45 to 65 who had been exposed to COVID-19. The CDR3 runs from the conserved cysteine through the conserved F or W. The D gene is left open where the match is weak. Rows give clone size only sometimes, using once, few, many, or a class for an expanded clone.

>TRBJ2-3|TRBV10-2|.|TRBD2
TGCGCCAGCAAAGGGACTAGCGGGGGGGCGGATACGCAGTATTTT
CASKGTSGGADTQYF
>TRBJ1-1|TRBV28|.|.
TGTGCCAGCAGTTCCCTGGGGGGGGCGTGGGGCACTGAAGCTTTCTTT
CASSSLGGAWGTEAFF
>TRBJ2-7|TRBV14|.|.
TGTGCCAGCAGCCAAGAGGGCAGGGGAACCTACGAGCAGTACTTC
CASSQEGRGTYEQYF
>TRBJ2-7|TRBV6-5|.|.
TGTGCCAGCAGTTACTCCCGGGACTCGACCTACGAGCAGTACTTC
CASSYSRDSTYEQYF
>TRBJ2-2|TRBV6-5|.|.
TGTGCCAGCAGTTACTCGATTAGGAACACCGGGGAGCTGTTTTTT
CASSYSIRNTGELFF
>TRBJ2-7|TRBV3-1/TRBV3-2|.|.
TGTGCCAGCAGCCAAGGGCAGGGAAGCTACGAGCAGTACTTC
CASSQGQGSYEQYF
>TRBJ1-5|TRBV2|.|.
TGTGCCAGCAGTGAGGCGGGTCGGGCCCAGCATTTT
CASSEAGRAQHF
>TRBJ2-6|TRBV29-1|.|.
TGCAGCGCTGGGGGGTCTGGGGCCAACGTCCTGACTTTC
CSAGGSGANVLTF
>TRBJ2-1|TRBV20-1|.|TRBD2
TGCAGTGCTAGTTTCCTGGCGGGAGTGGGCAATGAGCAGTTCTTC
CSASFLAGVGNEQFF
>TRBJ2-7|TRBV6-2/TRBV6-3|.|.
TGTGCCAGCAGTTACTCCGGTGCCCGCTACGAGCAGTACTTC
CASSYSGARYEQYF
>TRBJ1-6|TRBV2|.|.
TGTGCCAGCAGCGTCAGGGCGGATTCACCCCTCCACTTT
CASSVRADSPLHF
>TRBJ2-3|TRBV7-9|.|TRBD2
TGTGCCAGCAGCATCGGGACTAGCGGCGGGGATACGCAGTATTTT
CASSIGTSGGDTQYF
>TRBJ2-7|TRBV7-3|.|.
TGTGCCAGCAGCTTAAACCGCGGCCTCGAGCAGTACTTC
CASSLNRGLEQYF
>TRBJ2-5|TRBV7-2|.|.
TGTGCCAGCAGCTTAGGTGGACTAGAGACCCAGTACTTC
CASSLGGLETQYF
>TRBJ2-5|TRBV2|.|.
TGTGCCAGCGGCTCAGGGCGAGGAGAGACCCAGTACTTC
CASGSGRGETQYF
>TRBJ1-4|TRBV14|.|.
TGTGCCAGCAGCCAAGATTTACAGAATAATGAAAAACTGTTTTTT
CASSQDLQNNEKLFF
>TRBJ1-5|TRBV30|.|TRBD1
TGTGCCTGGAGTCCCGGGACAGAGTTCGGGAATCAGCCCCAGCATTTT
CAWSPGTEFGNQPQHF
>TRBJ1-6|TRBV30|.|TRBD1
TGTGCCTTCTCGCTAGGGACAGGGGGATCACCCCTCCACTTT
CAFSLGTGGSPLHF
>TRBJ2-7|TRBV19|.|.
TGTGCCAGTAGTATAGTCGGGGGTCCCTACGAGCAGTACTTC
CASSIVGGPYEQYF
>TRBJ1-1|TRBV13|once|TRBD1
TGTGCCAGCAGCTTAGGGGACAGGGGAACGAGAGGCACTGAAGCTTTCTTT
CASSLGDRGTRGTEAFF
>TRBJ2-5|TRBV29-1|.|TRBD2
TGCAGCGTTGAAGTGGGAGGGGCGGAGACCCAGTACTTC
CSVEVGGAETQYF
>TRBJ2-7|TRBV6-5|once|.
TGTGCCAGCAGTTCGGTAGGGGTAAGCTACGAGCAGTACTTC
CASSSVGVSYEQYF
>TRBJ1-4|TRBV7-8|.|.
TGTGCCAGCAGCTTAAAAGCGGGAAAACTGTTTTTT
CASSLKAGKLFF
>TRBJ1-5|TRBV10-1|few|.
TGCGCCAGCAGTGAGTTGTCGTATCAGCCCCAGCATTTT
CASSELSYQPQHF
>TRBJ1-6|TRBV5-1|.|.
TGCGCCAGCAGCCCCCTGGGAGGTAATTCACCCCTCCACTTT
CASSPLGGNSPLHF
>TRBJ1-5|TRBV6-2/TRBV6-3|.|.
TGTGCCAGCAGTGGAGTAGGCGGCAATCAGCCCCAGCATTTT
CASSGVGGNQPQHF
>TRBJ1-2|TRBV5-4|.|TRBD1
TGTGCCAGCAGCTTCGGACAGGCCGAGACCTATGGCTACACCTTC
CASSFGQAETYGYTF
>TRBJ2-2|TRBV6-6|.|TRBD2
TGTGCCAGCAGTAGGACTAGCGTGAACACCGGGGAGCTGTTTTTT
CASSRTSVNTGELFF
>TRBJ2-3|TRBV3-1/TRBV3-2|.|TRBD2
TGTGCCAGCAGCCAAGATCGGCGGGGCGGGGGAGATACGCAGTATTTT
CASSQDRRGGGDTQYF
>TRBJ2-5|TRBV5-4|.|.
TGTGCCAGCAGGCCTAAAATAGCTGAAGAGACCCAGTACTTC
CASRPKIAEETQYF
>TRBJ2-1|TRBV29-1|.|TRBD1
TGCAGCGTTGAAACGGTTGGCAGGGGGCAGGGTGAGCAGTTCTTC
CSVETVGRGQGEQFF
>TRBJ2-3|TRBV7-3|.|.
TGTGCCAGCAGCTTGCAGCGGGGCACAGATACGCAGTATTTT
CASSLQRGTDTQYF
>TRBJ2-7|TRBV7-2|.|.
TGTGCCAGCAGCCCCCCCTACCCCGAGCAGTACTTC
CASSPPYPEQYF